This T cell receptor (beta chain) stems from a study of blood T cell repertoires in COVID-19. Turning to the study itself: Samples of COVID-19 (acute and convalescent) were obtained from the United States, Italy and Spain.

This CDR3 is 15 amino acids long. Germline V gene lookup returns CDR1 KGHDR and CDR2 SFDVKD. J was trimmed by 3 bases and V by 3 bases; bases with no gene match: 2. Participant age was about 18 to 95 years, and participants resided in fewer than 25 US areas. Either two negative PCRs, clearance, or symptom resolution qualified Cohort 3 donors as recovered. Sequencing was performed with immunoSEQ multiplex PCR; in TCRdb, only in-frame clones are kept and a portion is missing. The sample has about 130,000 clones, around 88% seen once. The chain links TRBV24-1 to TRBJ2-2; 8 positions agree with TRBD1. The sequence was obtained from a woman aged 45-59 years who had recovered from COVID-19. Sequencing used PBMCs or T cells enriched from blood (not recorded which). CDR3 residues: CATSDQGADTGELFF. CDR3 coding DNA: TGTGCCACCAGTGATCAGGGGGCTGACACCGGGGAGCTGTTTTTT.